The present entry profiles one TCR beta chain with its context. Its antigen is as yet unknown. This specimen belongs to a study of cytomegalovirus exposure and HLA in healthy donors. Turning to the study itself: Of the donors genotyped, several hundred in all, around 77% fell in the Caucasian-associated ancestry cluster. Findings of the study overall: A later analysis associated 16,000 or so TCR beta sequences with HLA alleles at a 0.05 false discovery rate. Sequencing likely caused a cluster of highly shared sequence variants. Presence/absence analyses rested on an assumption that sequencing depth was roughly uniform across donors.

The primer mix had 60 Vbeta and 13 Jbeta primers. Profiled with immunoSEQ multiplex PCR; TCRdb holds only in-frame clones, not every one. The table includes approximately 100,000 clones, about 81% detected once. Germline V gene lookup returns CDR1 MNHNY and CDR2 SVGAGI (reference sequence). The V gene lost 6 bases and the J gene lost 0 bases, with 15 bases spanning the gap. This CDR3 comprises 15 residues. Source material: PBMCs. This chain uses TRBV6-6 with TRBJ2-7; D is perhaps TRBD2 (6 bases). This receptor was identified in a middle-aged man in good health and CMV-seronegative. The CDR3 region is CASSPGGTSSYEQYF. The CDR3 DNA sequence: TGTGCCAGCAGCCCCGGGGGTACCAGCTCCTACGAGCAGTACTTC.